A selection of T cell receptor beta chains follows, all from one sample in a study of cytomegalovirus exposure and HLA in healthy donors. Only in-frame clones appear in the TCRdb table, and some are missing; sequencing was by immunoSEQ multiplex PCR. The data hold approximately 130,000 clones, with 75% to 85% observed a single time. The specimen was PBMCs. Source of these receptors: a woman in her 50s in good health and CMV-seropositive. The CDR3 runs from the conserved cysteine through the conserved F or W. D genes are given only for firm matches. Clone size is stated in some rows and not others, as once, few, many or a class when expanded.

size	D	V	J	CDR3	DNA
.	.	TRBV25-1	TRBJ2-7	CASSDIGDSLYEQYF	TGTGCCAGCAGTGACATAGGCGACAGCCTCTACGAGCAGTACTTC
.	TRBD2	TRBV9	TRBJ2-3	CASSPQGGHGSTDTQYF	TGTGCCAGCAGCCCCCAGGGAGGGCACGGGAGCACAGATACGCAGTATTTT
.	.	TRBV5-1	TRBJ1-1	CASSISGAEAFF	TGCGCCAGCAGCATCTCAGGGGCGGAAGCTTTCTTT
.	.	TRBV6-5	TRBJ2-7	CASSYSGGSYEQYF	TGTGCCAGCAGTTACTCCGGCGGCTCCTACGAGCAGTACTTC
.	.	TRBV28	TRBJ2-2	CASSFRVTNTGELFF	TGTGCCAGCAGTTTCAGGGTAACGAACACCGGGGAGCTGTTTTTT
.	.	TRBV27	TRBJ1-1	CASSLGANTEAVF	TGTGCCAGCAGTTTGGGGGCTAACACTGAAGCTGTCTTT
.	.	TRBV18	TRBJ1-5	CASSPKVGAGQPQHF	TGTGCCAGCTCACCAAAGGTAGGGGCTGGGCAGCCCCAGCATTTT
.	.	TRBV7-9	TRBJ2-7	CASSQGLAAAEEQYF	TGTGCCAGCAGCCAGGGGCTAGCCGCCGCGGAGGAGCAGTACTTC
.	TRBD2	TRBV7-2	TRBJ2-3	CASSPGTSGVTDTQYF	TGTGCCAGCAGCCCCGGGACTAGCGGGGTGACAGATACGCAGTATTTT
few	.	TRBV19	TRBJ2-1	CASSIGPGSEQFF	TGTGCCAGTAGTATAGGCCCGGGGAGTGAGCAGTTCTTC
.	.	TRBV5-4	TRBJ2-7	CASSRDNSYEQYF	TGTGCCAGCAGCAGGGACAATTCCTACGAGCAGTACTTC
.	.	TRBV7-2	TRBJ2-1	CASSSLVQSGYEQFF	TGTGCCAGCAGCTCACTAGTTCAGTCCGGTTATGAGCAGTTCTTC
.	TRBD1	TRBV7-2	TRBJ1-4	CASSLQGQYINEKLFF	TGTGCCAGCAGCTTACAGGGACAGTATATTAATGAAAAACTGTTTTTT
.	.	TRBV28	TRBJ1-3	CASQGGSYRNTIYF	TGTGCTAGTCAGGGCGGGAGTTATAGAAACACCATATATTTT
.	TRBD2	TRBV4-2	TRBJ2-3	CASSASGGGDTQYF	TGTGCCAGCAGCGCCAGCGGGGGGGGAGATACGCAGTATTTT
.	.	TRBV7-7	TRBJ2-6	CASGTVTSGANVLTF	TGTGCTAGCGGTACTGTAACCTCTGGGGCCAACGTCCTGACTTTC
.	TRBD1	TRBV11-3	TRBJ1-1	CASSLGQGTEAFF	TGTGCCAGCAGCTTAGGACAGGGCACTGAAGCTTTCTTT
.	TRBD2	TRBV5-1	TRBJ2-5	CASTGYPLRASGRGDQETQYF	TGCGCCAGCACAGGGTATCCACTCCGGGCTAGCGGGAGGGGCGACCAAGAGACCCAGTACTTC
few	TRBD1	TRBV7-4	TRBJ1-5	CASSLAKGQGCQPQHF	TGTGCCAGCAGCTTGGCGAAAGGACAGGGGTGTCAGCCCCAGCATTTT
few	.	TRBV20-1	TRBJ2-1	CSARDSPVQFF	TGCAGTGCTAGAGACTCCCCGGTGCAGTTCTTC
.	TRBD1	TRBV6-6	TRBJ1-2	CASIEQGASFGYTF	TGTGCCAGCATCGAACAGGGGGCAAGCTTTGGCTACACCTTC
.	TRBD2	TRBV5-4	TRBJ2-5	CASSQTSDQETQYF	TGTGCCAGCAGCCAAACTAGCGACCAAGAGACCCAGTACTTC
.	TRBD1	TRBV18	TRBJ1-4	CASSPWTGREKLFF	TGTGCCAGCTCACCTTGGACAGGGCGTGAAAAACTGTTTTTT
.	TRBD1	TRBV28	TRBJ1-2	CASSLRGQGVLYGYTF	TGTGCCAGCAGTTTGAGAGGACAGGGAGTACTATATGGCTACACCTTC
.	TRBD2	TRBV9	TRBJ2-5	CASSVSGGETQYF	TGTGCCAGCAGCGTCTCCGGGGGGGAGACCCAGTACTTC
.	TRBD2	TRBV2	TRBJ2-1	CASSASGRYNEQFF	TGTGCCAGCAGTGCTAGCGGGCGCTACAATGAGCAGTTCTTC
.	TRBD2	TRBV5-4	TRBJ2-3	CASSLEPGLASDTQYF	TGTGCCAGCAGCTTGGAGCCGGGACTAGCATCAGATACGCAGTATTTT
.	.	TRBV27	TRBJ2-7	CASSLRALPGQTYEQYF	TGTGCCAGCAGTTTAAGGGCACTGCCGGGACAAACCTACGAGCAGTACTTC
.	.	TRBV2	TRBJ1-2	CASPRGGLTHGYTF	TGTGCCAGCCCGCGGGGGGGGTTAACGCATGGCTACACCTTC
.	TRBD1	TRBV2	TRBJ2-1	CASSLGQESSYNEQFF	TGTGCCAGCAGTTTGGGACAGGAAAGCTCCTACAATGAGCAGTTCTTC
.	.	TRBV5-4	TRBJ1-2	CASSLNRADGYTF	TGTGCCAGCAGCTTGAACAGGGCGGATGGCTACACCTTC
.	.	TRBV7-3	TRBJ1-4	CASSSFAGEKLFF	TGTGCCAGCAGCTCCTTCGCGGGAGAAAAACTGTTTTTT
.	TRBD2	TRBV6-6	TRBJ2-7	CASNTGTSGTRYEQYF	TGTGCCAGCAACACCGGGACTAGCGGGACCCGGTACGAGCAGTACTTC
.	.	TRBV15	TRBJ2-1	CATSSSLPGMDNEQFF	TGTGCCACCAGCAGTTCCCTGCCGGGAATGGACAATGAGCAGTTCTTC
.	.	TRBV20-1	TRBJ1-3	CSASGNTIYF	TGCAGTGCTTCGGGAAACACCATATATTTT
.	.	TRBV6-5	TRBJ2-1	CASSYSAAARTYEQFF	TGTGCCAGCAGTTACTCCGCAGCGGCCCGGACGTATGAGCAGTTCTTC
.	TRBD1	TRBV2	TRBJ2-2	CASKQGISNTGELFF	TGTGCCAGCAAACAGGGGATATCGAACACCGGGGAGCTGTTTTTT
.	.	TRBV7-8	TRBJ2-3	CASSTREPTDTQYF	TGTGCCAGCAGCACTCGGGAGCCCACAGATACGCAGTATTTT
.	TRBD1	TRBV2	TRBJ1-1	CASSLDRSITEAFF	TGTGCCAGCAGTCTGGACAGGAGCATTACTGAAGCTTTCTTT
.	.	TRBV27	TRBJ1-2	CASRLLGGGQGYGYTF	TGTGCCAGCAGGTTACTCGGGGGGGGCCAAGGCTATGGCTACACCTTC
.	.	TRBV5-6	TRBJ1-5	CASSFGLGDQPQHF	TGTGCCAGCAGCTTCGGACTGGGCGATCAGCCCCAGCATTTT
.	TRBD1	TRBV18	TRBJ1-1	CASSPGTGGYTEAFF	TGTGCCAGCTCACCGGGGACAGGGGGCTACACTGAAGCTTTCTTT
.	TRBD1	TRBV19	TRBJ2-7	CASSIRGQRDYEQYF	TGTGCCAGTAGTATACGGGGACAGCGAGATTACGAGCAGTACTTC
.	TRBD2	TRBV5-4	TRBJ2-3	CASSLRTSGGTDTQYF	TGTGCCAGCAGCCTTCGGACTAGCGGGGGCACAGATACGCAGTATTTT
.	TRBD1	TRBV5-1	TRBJ2-3	CASSLQVQGTDTQYF	TGCGCCAGCAGCTTACAGGTACAGGGGACAGATACGCAGTATTTT
.	TRBD1	TRBV5-5	TRBJ2-3	CASSFLQGEDTQYF	TGTGCCAGCAGCTTTTTACAGGGGGAAGATACGCAGTATTTT
.	.	TRBV5-4	TRBJ1-2	CASRSSNQETYGYTF	TGTGCCAGCCGCAGCTCAAACCAGGAAACCTATGGCTACACCTTC
.	.	TRBV29-1	TRBJ2-2	CSVARATTGELFF	TGCAGCGTGGCCAGGGCGACCACCGGGGAGCTGTTTTTT
once	TRBD1	TRBV28	TRBJ1-5	CASSPGDRALNQPQHF	TGTGCCAGCAGTCCAGGAGACAGGGCCCTCAATCAGCCCCAGCATTTT
.	TRBD2	TRBV9	TRBJ2-1	CASSVVGSGGVNEQFF	TGTGCCAGCAGCGTAGTGGGTAGCGGGGGGGTCAATGAGCAGTTCTTC
.	TRBD1	TRBV18	TRBJ1-5	CASSPGQGAENGPQHF	TGTGCCAGCTCACCCGGACAGGGGGCGGAGAATGGACCCCAGCATTTT
.	.	TRBV2	TRBJ1-5	CASSVGVRNQPQHF	TGTGCCAGCAGTGTAGGGGTTCGCAATCAGCCCCAGCATTTT
once	.	TRBV5-1	TRBJ2-3	CASSLGTVTDTQYF	TGCGCCAGCAGCTTGGGGACAGTCACAGATACGCAGTATTTT